The rows below give T cell receptor beta chains drawn from one sample of a study of blood T cells in healthy people across ages. From the 5' RACE reads, TCRdb called clonotypes with MiXCR, one entry per CDR3 protein. The data contain roughly 1,500,000 distinct CDR3 sequences, around 36% of them singletons. Sequences were obtained from blood. These receptors came from a woman aged 25 to 39 in good health. Both conserved end residues are part of each CDR3. The order of the fields is V gene, D gene, clone size, J gene, CDR3 DNA, CDR3 protein. D genes are given only for firm matches. Clone size is given for some rows only: seen once, a few or many times, or a class if the clone is expanded.

>TRBV6-1|NA|NA|TRBJ1-2
TGTGCCAGCAGTGAATCCCTGGGGAAGGATGGCTACACCTTC
CASSESLGKDGYTF
>TRBV7-9|NA|many|TRBJ2-7
TGTGCCAGCAGCTTTTCTGGGGACACCTACGAGCAGTACTTC
CASSFSGDTYEQYF
>TRBV4-1|NA|NA|TRBJ2-5
NA
CASSQVGQGASYERYF
>TRBV20-1|TRBD2|few|TRBJ2-5
TGCAGTGCTAGTTTGGGCGGGGGGGCGAAGACCCAGTACTTC
CSASLGGGAKTQYF
>TRBV12-3/TRBV12-4|NA|few|TRBJ2-3
TGTGCCAGTTTTTTCGGGGCAACTAGCACAGATACGCAGTATTTT
CASFFGATSTDTQYF
>TRBV4-1|NA|few|TRBJ2-1
TGCGCCAGCAGCCAAGCCTCCGGCTACCGGGGAGTACATGAGCAGTTCTTC
CASSQASGYRGVHEQFF
>TRBV29-1|TRBD2|NA|TRBJ2-5
TGCAGCGTTGTTGGCGGGGGGCGAAAGACCCAGTACTTC
CSVVGGGRKTQYF
>TRBV20-1|NA|NA|TRBJ1-5
TGCAGTGCTAGAGGGGACCTTGGGCCAGGGAATAGCAATCAGCCCCAGCATTTT
CSARGDLGPGNSNQPQHF
>TRBV27|TRBD1|NA|TRBJ1-2
TGTGCCAGCAGTTTATTCGGACAGGGCTCAGGTGGCTACACCTTC
CASSLFGQGSGGYTF
>TRBV7-2|NA|NA|TRBJ2-1
TGTGCCAGCAGCCTAACCCAGCAGGGCTACAATGAGCAGTTCTTC
CASSLTQQGYNEQFF
>TRBV6-1|NA|once|TRBJ1-5
TGTGCCAGCAGTGAAACCCAAATTGACAGTTTGCCCCAGCATTTT
CASSETQIDSLPQHF
>TRBV29-1|NA|many|TRBJ2-5
TGCAGCGCCCTAGGGAACCAAGAGACCCAGTACTTC
CSALGNQETQYF
>TRBV13|TRBD2|NA|TRBJ2-1
TGTGCCACGGGACTAGCGGGGGCCCCCCCCCAGTTCTTC
CATGLAGAPPQFF
>TRBV6-1|TRBD2|NA|TRBJ2-3
TGTGCCAGCGGACCCTACTGGGACTATCTAGAAGATACGCAGTATTTT
CASGPYWDYLEDTQYF
>TRBV28|NA|NA|TRBJ2-7
TGTGCCAGCAGGTTAAACCGAGGCTACGAGCAGTACTTC
CASRLNRGYEQYF
>TRBV19|NA|NA|TRBJ2-3
TGTGCCAGTAGTAACAGACAGGATACTAGCACAGATACGCAGTATTTT
CASSNRQDTSTDTQYF
>TRBV2|TRBD1|few|TRBJ2-5
TGTGCCAGCGGGGGACAGGGAATGTACCAAGAGACCCAGTACTTC
CASGGQGMYQETQYF
>TRBV27|NA|NA|TRBJ1-1
TGTGCCAGCAGTTTATATGGCCCGAACACTGAAGCTTTCTTT
CASSLYGPNTEAFF
>TRBV10-3|TRBD2|NA|TRBJ2-1
TGTGCCATCAGTGAGCCCGAGCGGGGCCCGCACAATGAGCAGTTCTTC
CAISEPERGPHNEQFF
>TRBV11-2|NA|NA|TRBJ1-2
TGTGCCAGCAGCTCAACACTGTATGGCTACACCTTC
CASSSTLYGYTF
>TRBV5-4|TRBD1|NA|TRBJ2-1
TGTGCCAGCAGCCGGGACAGGGTTTCCTACAATAAGCAGTTCTTC
CASSRDRVSYNKQFF
>TRBV7-2|TRBD1|few|TRBJ2-7
TGTGCCAGCAGCTATTTACCTATCGGGACAGGCAGTTACGAGCAGTACTTC
CASSYLPIGTGSYEQYF
>TRBV20-1|NA|few|TRBJ1-4
TGCAGTGTGGTATCGGCTAATGAAAAACTGTTTTTT
CSVVSANEKLFF
>TRBV29-1|TRBD1|NA|TRBJ2-2
TGCAGCGGCGGACAGGGAAACGCCGGGGAGCTGTTTTTT
CSGGQGNAGELFF
>TRBV4-2|TRBD2|NA|TRBJ2-3
TGTGCCAGCAGCCAACCAGGACTAGCGGGAGTAACAGATACGCAGTATTTT
CASSQPGLAGVTDTQYF
>TRBV20-1|TRBD2|many|TRBJ2-1
TGCAGTGCGGCGAGACTAGCGGGCTACTCCTACAATGAGCAGTTCTTC
CSAARLAGYSYNEQFF
>TRBV5-1|NA|NA|TRBJ2-1
TGCGCCAGCAGCTCGGCTAGCGGAGGGGGTAATGAGCAGTTCTTC
CASSSASGGGNEQFF
>TRBV5-1|TRBD2|NA|TRBJ2-7
TGCGCCAGCAGCTTGACTAGCGGGAGCTTCTACGAGCAGTACTTC
CASSLTSGSFYEQYF
>TRBV7-9|NA|NA|TRBJ2-7
TGTGCCAGCGAGCAGGGAAACGAGCAGTACTTC
CASEQGNEQYF
>TRBV6-6|TRBD1|NA|TRBJ2-7
TGTGCCAACAGTCCCGGGACAGTACCGCCCTACGAGCAGTACTTC
CANSPGTVPPYEQYF
>TRBV30|NA|few|TRBJ1-2
TGTGCCTGGACGGTGAACTATGGCTACACCTTC
CAWTVNYGYTF
>TRBV6-6|TRBD1|NA|TRBJ2-1
TGTGCCAGCAGGGACCCGGGACAGGGGGTTGATGAGCAGTTCTTC
CASRDPGQGVDEQFF
>TRBV19|NA|few|TRBJ2-7
TGTGCCAGTAGTGTCAGAAAGAACTACGAGCAGTACTTC
CASSVRKNYEQYF
>TRBV9|TRBD1|few|TRBJ2-3
TGTGCCAGCAGCGTAGAGGGACAGTCAGATACGCAGTATTTT
CASSVEGQSDTQYF
>TRBV7-6|NA|once|TRBJ1-1
TGTGCCAGCAGCTTAGGAGGGGCGGGACCCACTTCTGAAGCTTTCTTT
CASSLGGAGPTSEAFF
>TRBV9|TRBD2|NA|TRBJ2-7
TGTGCCAGCAGCGGCGAGCGGGGGCGCTCCTACGAGCAGTACTTC
CASSGERGRSYEQYF
>TRBV20-1|TRBD2|few|TRBJ2-7
TGCAGTGCACGTATAGCGGGAGGGCCCTACGAGCAGTACTTC
CSARIAGGPYEQYF
>TRBV5-1|NA|NA|TRBJ1-2
TGCGCCAGCAGCTTCAAACACCCCAGAACTAACTATGGCTGCACCTTC
CASSFKHPRTNYGCTF
>TRBV4-1|TRBD1|many|TRBJ2-3
TGCGCCAGCAGCCAAGACCCCACAGGGGCAGATACGCAGTATTTT
CASSQDPTGADTQYF
>TRBV7-2|NA|few|TRBJ2-3
TGTGCCAGCAGTTCACAGGGCTTTGGGGATACGCAGTATTTT
CASSSQGFGDTQYF
>TRBV20-1|NA|NA|TRBJ1-1
TGCAGTGCTAGTAAGGGACACATGAACACTGAAGCTTTCTTT
CSASKGHMNTEAFF
>TRBV9|NA|few|TRBJ2-5
TGTGCCAGCAGCGTGGAGCCGGCTAGGACCAGGTTGGAGACCCAGTACTTC
CASSVEPARTRLETQYF
>TRBV10-2|NA|NA|TRBJ2-6
TGCGCCAGCAGGGACTGGGCCTCTGGGGCCAACGTCCTGACTTTC
CASRDWASGANVLTF
>TRBV4-1|NA|many|TRBJ2-1
TGCGCCAGCAGCCAAGACCTTTCGGCCTACAATGAGCAGTTCTTC
CASSQDLSAYNEQFF
>TRBV5-1|NA|NA|TRBJ2-3
TGCGCCAGCAGCTCCCTGGATATTCGTTCTAGCACAGATACGCAGTATTTT
CASSSLDIRSSTDTQYF
>TRBV12-3/TRBV12-4|NA|NA|TRBJ1-2
TGTGCCAGCAGTTTAGGGGACCGGAGCTCGGGCTACACCTTC
CASSLGDRSSGYTF
>TRBV4-1|TRBD1|NA|TRBJ2-7
TGCGCCAGCAGCCACCCGACAGGGGCCTACGAGCAGTACTTC
CASSHPTGAYEQYF
>TRBV27|TRBD2|NA|TRBJ2-7
TGTGCCAGCAGTAGCGGGGACCACTACGAGCAGTACTTC
CASSSGDHYEQYF
>TRBV12-3/TRBV12-4|NA|few|TRBJ1-4
TGTGCCAGCAGTTTAGGGGGCAGTGGAACTAATGAAAAACTGTTTTTT
CASSLGGSGTNEKLFF
>TRBV20-1|NA|NA|TRBJ2-5
TGCAGTGCTAGAGATACCCAGTACTTC
CSARDTQYF
>TRBV4-1|TRBD1|few|TRBJ2-3
TGCGCCAGCAGCCTGATAACAGGGGCATCAGATACGCAGTATTTT
CASSLITGASDTQYF
>TRBV5-1|TRBD1|many|TRBJ1-2
TGTGCCAGCAGCCTTGACAGGGGAGACTATGGCTACACCTTC
CASSLDRGDYGYTF
>TRBV7-9|NA|NA|TRBJ2-1
TGTGCCAGCAGCTTAGGAGTAGCGAGCCACAATGAGCAGTTCTTC
CASSLGVASHNEQFF
>TRBV4-1|NA|many|TRBJ2-3
TGCGCCAGCAGCCAAGTGGGCAGCCGCACAGATACGCAGTATTTT
CASSQVGSRTDTQYF
>TRBV7-6|NA|few|TRBJ1-6
TGTGCCAGCAGCAACTCCGGACAGAATAATTCACCCCTCCACTTT
CASSNSGQNNSPLHF
>TRBV5-1|TRBD2|few|TRBJ2-5
TGCGCCAGCTCAAGAAGGACTAGCGGGGGCCCTTTTGAGGAGACCCAGTACTTC
CASSRRTSGGPFEETQYF
>TRBV5-1|NA|few|TRBJ2-3
TGCGCCAGCAGCTTGAAGTTCAGCGGCACAGATACGCAGTATTTT
CASSLKFSGTDTQYF
>TRBV19|NA|NA|TRBJ2-6
TGTGCCAGTAGGAATCCTGGGGGCTCTGGGGCCAACGTCCTGACTTTC
CASRNPGGSGANVLTF